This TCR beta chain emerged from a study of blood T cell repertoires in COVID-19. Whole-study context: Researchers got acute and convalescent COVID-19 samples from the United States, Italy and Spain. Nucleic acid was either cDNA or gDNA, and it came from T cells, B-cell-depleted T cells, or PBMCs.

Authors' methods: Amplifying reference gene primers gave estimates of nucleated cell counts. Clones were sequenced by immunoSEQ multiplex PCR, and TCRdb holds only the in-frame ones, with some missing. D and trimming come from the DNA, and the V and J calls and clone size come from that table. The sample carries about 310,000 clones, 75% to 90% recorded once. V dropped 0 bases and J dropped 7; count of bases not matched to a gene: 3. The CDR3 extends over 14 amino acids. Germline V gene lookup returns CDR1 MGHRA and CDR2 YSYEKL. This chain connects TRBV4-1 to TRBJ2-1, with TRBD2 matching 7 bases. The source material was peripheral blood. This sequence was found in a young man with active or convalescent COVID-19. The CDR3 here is CASSQDWGGNEQFF. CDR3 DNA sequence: TGCGCCAGCAGCCAAGATTGGGGGGGGAATGAGCAGTTCTTC.